This section outlines one TCR beta chain sequence together with its context. Its target is not known. The CDR3 consists of 16 residues. Per the germline V gene, CDR1 is SGHDT and CDR2 is YYEEEE. With 3 bases removed from V and 5 bases from J, the gap between germline ends came to 19 bases. This record comes from a study of cytomegalovirus exposure and HLA in healthy donors. General observations from the study: Some highly shared sequence variants likely arose as a pipeline artifact. About 150 TCR beta chains were listed as cytomegalovirus-associated. In a later analysis, donors in an Asian-associated ancestry cluster reportedly had fewer N-insertions in productive TCRs than the cohort mean.

Amplification used 60 Vbeta primers and 13 Jbeta primers. Using immunoSEQ multiplex PCR, the repertoire was profiled, and TCRdb retains in-frame clones only, with some absent. The sample records tens of thousands of clones, 70% to 85% being singletons. Sample: PBMCs. This receptor was taken from a man aged 18 to 29 in good health and CMV-seronegative. V is TRBV5-6 and J is TRBJ2-3; TRBD2 is a possible D gene (5 bases). CDR3 nucleotide sequence: TGTGCCAGCAGCTCGCCTTTATCGGGATTTGGAGATACGCAGTATTTT. Translated: CASSSPLSGFGDTQYF. Full variable domain (missing parts from reference TRBV5-6 and TRBJ2-3): DAGVTQSPTHLIKTRGQQVTLRCSPKSGHDTVSWYQQALGQGPQFIFQYYEEEERQRGNFPDRFSGHQFPNYSSELNVNALLLGDSALYLCASSSPLSGFGDTQYFGPGTRLTVL.